The 28 T cell receptor beta chains given below trace back to one sample, sequenced in a study of early T cells in non-severe SARS-CoV-2 infection. From the 5' RACE reads, TCRdb called clonotypes with MiXCR, one entry per CDR3 protein. The table lists tens of thousands of distinct CDR3 sequences, roughly a fifth of them singletons, with 16% in the top ten. Sequences were derived from whole blood, sampled at baseline. Source of these receptors: an adult who was a healthcare worker with PCR-confirmed SARS-CoV-2 infection or an uninfected control (not recorded which).

V usage is TRBV3-2 and J usage is TRBJ2-3; TRBD2 is the table's D call and was not checked against the DNA. TRBV3-2 is termed a pseudogene. There are 14 residues in the CDR3. The CDR3 nucleotides read TGTGCCAGCAGCCTAGCGGGGGCCCCAGATACGCAGTATTTT. Translation gives CASSLAGAPDTQYF.

This rearrangement joins TRBV30 to TRBJ2-5; tentative D call: TRBD2 (5 bases). CDR3 length: 13 residues. Germline CDR1 reads GTSNPN; CDR2 reads SVGIG (reference sequence). Trimming removed 0 bases at V and 4 bases at J, with 9 bases between. CDR3: CAWSVRGGETQYF. As DNA, the CDR3 is TGTGCCTGGAGTGTACGCGGAGGAGAGACCCAGTACTTC.

The chain recombines TRBV20-1 with TRBJ1-5, with 7 bases matching TRBD1. CDR1 and CDR2 from the germline V gene are DFQATT and SNEGSKA (reference sequence). This CDR3 is built from 13 residues. V shed 3 bases, J shed 5 bases, and the junction held 4 bases outside the gene matches. CDR3 region: CSASRQGDQPQHF. The CDR3 DNA reads TGCAGTGCTAGTCGGCAGGGGGATCAGCCCCAGCATTTT.

In this sample, this clonotype turned up a few times. The V call is TRBV18, the J call TRBJ1-3, with D possibly TRBD1 on 6 matching bases. The germline gives CDR1 KGHSH, CDR2 LQKENI. The CDR3 is 16 amino acids. The V gene lost 3 bases and the J gene lost 0 bases, with 12 bases spanning the gap. Written as DNA, the CDR3 is TGTGCCAGCTCACCCGGGACACTAAACTCTGGAAACACCATATATTTT. It specifies CASSPGTLNSGNTIYF.

This clonotype was found once. This chain links TRBV7-2 with TRBJ1-6, with a possible D match to TRBD1 (5 bases). This CDR3 comprises 15 residues. V was clipped by 0 bases and J by 12 bases, with 15 bases between them. Germline lookup yields CDR1 SGHTA and CDR2 FQGNSA. CDR3 sequence (DNA): TGTGCCAGCAGCTTAGCTTCAGGGCAAGGTGGACCCCTCCACTTT. This codes for CASSLASGQGGPLHF.

This clonotype was counted a few times. The chain recombines TRBV6-1 with TRBJ2-3; D not resolved. Trimming removed 5 bases at V and 6 bases at J, with 12 bases between. CDR3 length: 13 residues. Germline V gene lookup returns CDR1 MNHNS and CDR2 SASEGT. CDR3 sequence reads: CASSPAARDTQYF. The CDR3 bases are TGTGCCAGCAGTCCCGCGGCGCGGGATACGCAGTATTTT.

This clonotype was counted a few times. This rearrangement joins TRBV5-8 to TRBJ1-2; D might be TRBD1 (5 bases). Germline loops: CDR1 SGHTS, CDR2 YDEGEE. Trimming removed 2 bases at V and 7 bases at J, with 12 bases between. The CDR3 sequence is 13 residues long. The CDR3 region is CASSFIQDPGYTF. The CDR3 region has the DNA TGTGCCAGCAGCTTCATACAGGACCCTGGCTACACCTTC.

This clonotype showed up many times. This chain connects TRBV10-1 to TRBJ1-1; no reliable D call. V was shortened by 0 bases and J by 4 bases, with 9 bases between the two germline ends. Per the germline V gene, CDR1 is WNHNN and CDR2 is SYGVQD (reference sequence). The CDR3 loop spans 14 amino acids. The CDR3 sequence: CASSESRGSTEAFF. The CDR3 nucleotides read TGCGCCAGCAGTGAGTCGAGAGGGAGCACTGAAGCTTTCTTT.

This chain joins TRBV18 and TRBJ1-2, with 10 bases identical to TRBD1. This CDR3 contains 17 residues. CDR1 is KGHSH, CDR2 LQKENI, per germline. V trimming: 2 bases; J trimming: 0 bases; junction bases outside the gene matches: 6. The CDR3 loop is CASSPRQGAGANYGYTF. CDR3 DNA sequence: TGTGCCAGCTCACCAAGACAGGGGGCCGGAGCTAACTATGGCTACACCTTC.

This clonotype was recorded a few times. The rearrangement uses TRBV9 and TRBJ1-2; 8 bases are a match to TRBD1. The CDR3 has 14 residues. J gave up 5 bases and V 4 bases, and 7 bases lay outside the gene matches. Germline V gives CDR1 SGDLS, CDR2 YYNGEE. For the CDR3, the DNA is TGTGCCAGCAGCCCAGACAGGGGAAAATATGGCTACACCTTC. It is translated as CASSPDRGKYGYTF.

There are a few counts of this clonotype. The rearrangement joins TRBV5-1 to TRBJ2-7; 8 bases are shared with TRBD2. The V segment lost 5 bases and the J segment 0 bases; nucleotides outside the gene matches: 7. This CDR3 region has 15 residues. Germline-derived CDR1 and CDR2 are SGHRS and YFSETQ. The CDR3 nucleotides are TGCGCCAGCAGATCGCTAGCGGGTAGCTCCTACGAGCAGTACTTC. Translated: CASRSLAGSSYEQYF.

The genes are TRBV5-4 and TRBJ2-1; 9 bases match TRBD1. The CDR3 totals 13 residues. V lost 4 bases to trimming and J lost 6 bases; unmatched junction nucleotides: 2. Germline V gene sequence: CDR1 SGHNT, CDR2 YYREEE (reference sequence). In nucleotides, the CDR3 is TGTGCCAGCAGCGGGACAGGGAGCAATGAGCAGTTCTTC. Translation: CASSGTGSNEQFF.

This rearrangement joins TRBV12-3 or TRBV12-4 to TRBJ2-5; TRBD2 matches at 8 bases. Germline trimming cut 2 bases from V and 5 bases from J; bases unmatched to any gene: 7. The CDR3 loop spans 15 amino acids. The DNA for the CDR3 is TGTGCCAGCAGTTTACGGGGGGGGCGAATGGAGACCCAGTACTTC. Translated: CASSLRGGRMETQYF.

This clonotype came up a few times. DNA of the CDR3: TGTGCCAGCAGTGCACCCAGGGTGGACAATGAGCAGTTCTTC. It specifies CASSAPRVDNEQFF. The chain uses TRBV25-1 and TRBJ2-1; D is perhaps TRBD1 (5 bases). There are 14 residues in the CDR3. V was clipped by 4 bases and J by 5 bases, with 12 bases between them. Germline CDR1 reads MGHDK; CDR2 reads SYGVNS.

The chain links TRBV12-3 or TRBV12-4 to TRBJ2-1; 8 nucleotides agree with TRBD2. With V trimmed by 6 bases and J by 9 bases, 10 bases remained unmatched. The CDR3 extends over 14 amino acids. Here the CDR3 reads CASRILAETGEQFF. The DNA for the CDR3 is TGTGCCAGCAGAATACTAGCGGAGACGGGTGAGCAGTTCTTC.

A few counts support this clonotype. The chain couples TRBV27 to TRBJ1-4; no firm D call. Germline CDR1 reads MNHEY; CDR2 reads SMNVEV (reference sequence). The CDR3 covers 15 residues. V was clipped by 5 bases and J by 2 bases, with 12 bases between them. The chain's CDR3 is CASSPRSPTNEKLFF. CDR3 bases: TGTGCCAGCAGTCCCCGGTCCCCCACTAATGAAAAACTGTTTTTT.

V usage is TRBV18 and J usage is TRBJ2-1, with unresolved D. The CDR3 has 13 amino acids. Trimming shortened V by 10 bases and J by 4 bases, and 14 bases separated the two germline ends. Germline values: CDR1 KGHSH, CDR2 LQKENI. The CDR3 loop reads CANSPEQYNEQFF. The CDR3 bases are TGTGCCAACTCCCCTGAACAGTACAATGAGCAGTTCTTC.

The V gene is TRBV29-1, the J gene TRBJ2-6, with D unclear. There are 16 residues in the CDR3. Trimming stripped 4 bases from V and 0 bases from J, with 13 bases between. The germline V gene encodes CDR1 SQVTM and CDR2 ANQGSEA. Here the CDR3 DNA reads TGCAGCGTTGTTGCTCAGGTCCTCTCTGGGGCCAACGTCCTGACTTTC. This gives the protein CSVVAQVLSGANVLTF. Together with reference TRBV29-1 and TRBJ2-6, the CDR3 gives the full variable domain: SAVISQKPSRDICQRGTSLTIQCQVDSQVTMMFWYRQQPGQSLTLIATANQGSEATYESGFVIDKFPISRPNLTFSTLTVSNMSPEDSSIYLCSVVAQVLSGANVLTFGAGSRLTVL.

This clonotype was counted only a few times. This chain uses TRBV7-6 with TRBJ2-7; D is perhaps TRBD2 (6 bases). Germline CDR1 and CDR2: SGHVS and FNYEAQ. Trimming pared 1 base from V and 3 bases from J, leaving 13 bases between. The CDR3 contains 15 residues. The CDR3 bases are TGTGCCAGCAGCTTAGGTCCGGGGGAACACTACGAGCAGTACTTC. Translation: CASSLGPGEHYEQYF. The full variable domain, in which reference TRBV7-6 and TRBJ2-7 provide the parts outside the CDR3, is GAGVSQSPRYKVTKRGQDVALRCDPISGHVSLYWYRQALGQGPEFLTYFNYEAQQDKSGLPNDRFSAERPEGSISTLTIQRTEQRDSAMYRCASSLGPGEHYEQYFGPGTRLTVT.

The chain employs TRBV2 and TRBJ2-2; unclear D gene. Germline values: CDR1 SNHLY, CDR2 FYNNEI. CDR3 length equals 13 residues. V was clipped by 0 bases and J by 13 bases, with 12 bases between them. CDR3 loop: CASSEALPLRLFF. The DNA of the CDR3 is TGTGCCAGCAGTGAAGCGCTTCCGCTCCGGCTGTTTTTT.

The rearrangement links TRBV20-1 to TRBJ1-3; 7 bases map to TRBD1. The CDR3 covers 15 residues. Germline assignment: CDR1 DFQATT and CDR2 SNEGSKA (reference sequence). J gave up 0 bases and V 1 base, and 3 bases lay outside the gene matches. CDR3 sequence: CSARAGQSSGNTIYF. Here the CDR3 DNA reads TGCAGTGCTAGAGCGGGACAGAGCTCTGGAAACACCATATATTTT.

V gene TRBV2 combines with J gene TRBJ1-2; D may be TRBD1 (5 bases). Germline V CDR1 and CDR2: SNHLY, FYNNEI. This CDR3 is built from 14 residues. Between the trimmed V and J ends, which lost 4 bases and 0 bases, there was a span of 9 bases. This chain's CDR3 is CASSGWTPNYGYTF. Written as DNA, the CDR3 is TGTGCCAGCAGTGGATGGACACCTAACTATGGCTACACCTTC.

This clonotype was seen a handful of times. The chain employs TRBV7-2 and TRBJ2-7, with 7 bases matching TRBD1. The ends lost 6 bases at V and 5 bases at J; junction bases unmatched: 13. Germline V lookup: CDR1 SGHTA, CDR2 FQGNSA. The CDR3 totals 15 residues. In DNA form, the CDR3 reads TGTGCCAGCAGTTACCCGGACAGGCGGAGCCACGAGCAGTACTTC. It encodes CASSYPDRRSHEQYF.

The sample holds a few counts of this clonotype. The chain links TRBV13 to TRBJ2-5; D is perhaps TRBD2 (6 bases). V gave up 3 bases and J gave up 3 bases, with 8 bases separating them. CDR3 size: 13 residues. Per germline, CDR1 PRHDT and CDR2 FYEKMQ (reference sequence). The CDR3 loop reads CASSFGGEETQYF. The CDR3 DNA follows: TGTGCCAGCAGCTTCGGAGGGGAAGAGACCCAGTACTTC.

This sequence joins TRBV30 and TRBJ1-2, with 7 positions matching TRBD1. V shed 0 bases, J shed 5 bases, and the junction held 12 bases outside the gene matches. Germline-derived CDR1 and CDR2 are GTSNPN and SVGIG (reference sequence). The CDR3 extends over 16 amino acids. The CDR3 spells CAWSVHPGGSPYGYTF. As DNA, the CDR3 is TGTGCCTGGAGTGTACATCCAGGGGGGAGCCCTTATGGCTACACCTTC.

This clonotype was picked up a small number of times. The rearrangement joins TRBV20-1 to TRBJ1-4; maybe TRBD1 (5 bases). With 4 bases removed from V and 5 bases from J, the gap between germline ends came to 17 bases. The CDR3 spans 15 residues. Germline loops: CDR1 DFQATT, CDR2 SNEGSKA (reference sequence). In DNA form, the CDR3 reads TGCAGTGCTACGAATCCGGAACAGGCGAATGAAAAACTGTTTTTT. It codes for CSATNPEQANEKLFF.

This chain links TRBV25-1 with TRBJ2-1; D unclear. In germline, CDR1 is MGHDK, CDR2 SYGVNS. V was trimmed by 2 bases and J by 7 bases, leaving 9 bases between them. There are 13 residues in the CDR3. CDR3 coding DNA: TGTGCCAGCAGTGAAGCCTCTAGGAATGAGCAGTTCTTC. It specifies CASSEASRNEQFF.

This clonotype was counted a few times. The chain is built from TRBV20-1 and TRBJ2-7; tentatively, D is TRBD2 (6 bases). V shed 0 bases and J shed 6 bases, with 18 bases lying between them. CDR3 length equals 15 residues. Germline CDR1 is DFQATT and CDR2 is SNEGSKA (reference sequence). For the CDR3, the DNA is TGCAGTGCTAGAGATGGGGGGACGTTTGTCTCCGAGCAGTACTTC. Amino acids: CSARDGGTFVSEQYF.